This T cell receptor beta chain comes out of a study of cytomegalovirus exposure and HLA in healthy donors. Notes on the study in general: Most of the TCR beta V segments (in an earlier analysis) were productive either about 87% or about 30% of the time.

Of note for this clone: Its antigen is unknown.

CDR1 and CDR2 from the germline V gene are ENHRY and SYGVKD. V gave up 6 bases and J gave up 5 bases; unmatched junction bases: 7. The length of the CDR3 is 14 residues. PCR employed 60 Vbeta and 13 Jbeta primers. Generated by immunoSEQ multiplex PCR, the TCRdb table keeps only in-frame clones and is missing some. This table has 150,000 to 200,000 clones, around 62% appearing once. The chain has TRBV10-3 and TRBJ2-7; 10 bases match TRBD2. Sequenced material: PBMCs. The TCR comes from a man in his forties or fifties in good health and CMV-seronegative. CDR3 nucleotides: TGTGCCATCAGACCCCCTAGCGGGAGTGACGAGCAGTACTTC. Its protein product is CAIRPPSGSDEQYF.